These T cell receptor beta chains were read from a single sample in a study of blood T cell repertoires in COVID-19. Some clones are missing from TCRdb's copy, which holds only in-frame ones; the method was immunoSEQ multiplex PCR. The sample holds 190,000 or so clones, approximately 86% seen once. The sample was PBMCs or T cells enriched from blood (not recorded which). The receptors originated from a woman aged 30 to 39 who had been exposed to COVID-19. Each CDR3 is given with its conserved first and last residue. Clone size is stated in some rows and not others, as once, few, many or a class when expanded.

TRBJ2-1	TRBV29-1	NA	CSVALAGEQFF
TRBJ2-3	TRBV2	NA	CASLLRGGTDTQYF
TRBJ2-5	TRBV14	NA	CASSRQRGQETQYF
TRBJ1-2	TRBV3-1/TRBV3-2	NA	CASSQERGFNSYGYTF
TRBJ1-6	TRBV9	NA	CASSGPGTGRASPLHF
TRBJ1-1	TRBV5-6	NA	CASSLPPGLKAFF
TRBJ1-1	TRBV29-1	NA	CSVPVVTEAFF
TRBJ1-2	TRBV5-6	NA	CASSLRGGYTF
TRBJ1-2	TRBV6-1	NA	CASSSTGPGGAGYTF
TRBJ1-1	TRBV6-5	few	CASSPQGDAEAFF
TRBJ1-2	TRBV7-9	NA	CASSPRGGIEYGYTF
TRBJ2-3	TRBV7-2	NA	CASSLYTDTQYF
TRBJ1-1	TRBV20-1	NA	CSARDGEAFF
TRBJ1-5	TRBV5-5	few	CASSGTGAGNQPQHF
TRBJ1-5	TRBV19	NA	CASSQGLNQPQHF
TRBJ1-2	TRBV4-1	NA	CASSQDIGGYGYTF
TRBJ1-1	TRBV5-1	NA	CASSFRGGDTEAFF
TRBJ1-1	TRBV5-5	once	CASIRGDVNTEAFF
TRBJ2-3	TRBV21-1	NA	CASSKLASGGRTDTQYF
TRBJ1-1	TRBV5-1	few	CASSFTGDTEAFF
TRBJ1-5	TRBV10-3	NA	CAISKGQGEHQPQHF
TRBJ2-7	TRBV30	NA	CAWSEPGTGKHEQYF
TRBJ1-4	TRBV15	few	CATSRGPGGTLTNEKLFF
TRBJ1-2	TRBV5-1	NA	CASSLFQGYGYTF
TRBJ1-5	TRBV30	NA	CASRTGECRGNQPQHF
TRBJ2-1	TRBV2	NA	CASSPQGFSYNEQFF
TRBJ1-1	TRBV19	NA	CASSIWGLNTEAFF
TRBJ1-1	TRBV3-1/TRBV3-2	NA	CASSQRGVGGNTEAFF
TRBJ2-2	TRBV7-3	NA	CASSGGSTNTGELFF
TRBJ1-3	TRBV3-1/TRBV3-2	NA	CASSPRVVGNTIYF
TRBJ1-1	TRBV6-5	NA	CASTHRGNTEAFF
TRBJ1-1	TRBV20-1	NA	CSASGDRGSTEAFF
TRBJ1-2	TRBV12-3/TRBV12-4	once	CASSSGRGYGYTF
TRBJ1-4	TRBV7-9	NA	CASSSGGGEKLFF
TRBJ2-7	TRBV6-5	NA	CASIGQAYEQYF
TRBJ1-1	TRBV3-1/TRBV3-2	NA	CASSQGASSRAFF
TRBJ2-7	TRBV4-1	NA	CASSHSGTRTYEQYF
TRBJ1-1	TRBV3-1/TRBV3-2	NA	CASSQEWTGITEAFF
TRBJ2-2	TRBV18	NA	CASSSRQGARSNGELFF
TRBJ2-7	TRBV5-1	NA	CASSLAAGYGNYEQYF
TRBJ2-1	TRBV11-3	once	CASSRGEANEQFF
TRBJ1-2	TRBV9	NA	CASSVVTGDSYGYTF
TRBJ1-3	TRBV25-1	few	CASTIRGSYSGNTIYF
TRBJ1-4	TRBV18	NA	CASSPSDSIEGEKLFF
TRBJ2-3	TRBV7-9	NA	CASSLGQDTDTQYF
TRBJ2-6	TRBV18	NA	CASSPLPGQGVSGANVLTF
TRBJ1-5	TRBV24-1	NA	CATSDSGTGDGRQPQHF
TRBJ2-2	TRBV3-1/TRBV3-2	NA	CASSQRQGLTGELFF
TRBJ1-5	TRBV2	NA	CASSPDRVQPQHF
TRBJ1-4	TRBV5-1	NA	CASRPGLGEKLFF